These 26 T cell receptor beta chains were all obtained from the same sample, sequenced in a study of blood T cell repertoires in COVID-19. Assay: immunoSEQ multiplex PCR; the TCRdb copy retains only in-frame clones and omits some. The sample holds a few hundred thousand clones, 80% to 90% seen once. Sequenced sample: PBMCs or T cells enriched from blood (not recorded which). The receptors originated from a man aged 25 to 45 who had recovered from COVID-19.

V usage is TRBV6-5 and J usage is TRBJ2-1; weak D call: TRBD2 (6 bases). The CDR3 spans 14 residues. The germline gives CDR1 MNHEY, CDR2 SVGAGI. Trimming shortened V by 3 bases and J by 4 bases, and 10 bases separated the two germline ends. The chain's CDR3 is CASSYGGSYNEQFF. The CDR3 DNA follows: TGTGCCAGCAGTTATGGAGGGAGTTACAATGAGCAGTTCTTC.

J is TRBJ2-1 and V is TRBV15; D is perhaps TRBD2 (7 bases). Trimming pared 1 base from V and 1 base from J, leaving 11 bases between. In germline, CDR1 is LNHNV, CDR2 YYDKDF (reference sequence). CDR3 length: 16 residues. The DNA for the CDR3 is TGTGCCACCAGCAGAGGTGCGGGGGCTTCCTACAATGAGCAGTTCTTC. Its translation is CATSRGAGASYNEQFF.

The V gene is TRBV5-4, the J gene TRBJ1-5; 8 positions agree with TRBD1. This CDR3 has 13 residues. CDR1 and CDR2 (germline): SGHNT, YYREEE (reference sequence). Trimming at V came to 4 bases and at J to 9 bases, leaving 6 bases not matched to a gene. The CDR3 reads CASSRDRHGPQHF. In nucleotides, the CDR3 is TGTGCCAGCAGCCGGGACAGGCATGGGCCCCAGCATTTT.

The V gene is TRBV6-5, the J gene TRBJ1-5; D gene ambiguous. The V gene lost 2 bases and the J gene lost 3 bases, with 5 bases spanning the gap. Germline loops: CDR1 MNHEY, CDR2 SVGAGI. This CDR3 is built from 13 residues. The CDR3 nucleotides are TGTGCCAGCAGTTACCTTGTCAATCAGCCCCAGCATTTT. It specifies CASSYLVNQPQHF.

The V and J genes are TRBV6-5 and TRBJ1-2, with TRBD1 identical over 7 bases. Germline V CDR1 and CDR2: MNHEY, SVGAGI. This CDR3 has 16 amino acids. V dropped 0 bases and J dropped 5; count of bases not matched to a gene: 9. The CDR3 sequence: CASSYSLGGVGYGYTF. The CDR3 DNA sequence: TGTGCCAGCAGTTACTCTTTAGGGGGCGTGGGGTATGGCTACACCTTC.

The chain carries TRBV5-6 and TRBJ2-6; 12 nucleotides match TRBD2. V dropped 3 bases and J dropped 5; count of bases not matched to a gene: 12. The CDR3 consists of 19 residues. Germline CDR1 SGHDT, CDR2 YYEEEE. In DNA form, the CDR3 reads TGTGCCAGCAGCTCAGGGTCTAGCGGGGGGGCCTATTGGGCCAACGTCCTGACTTTC. Its translation: CASSSGSSGGAYWANVLTF.

The chain has TRBV5-6 and TRBJ2-5; 8 nucleotides match TRBD1. Germline V gives CDR1 SGHDT, CDR2 YYEEEE. The J segment lost 5 bases and the V segment lost 3 bases, leaving 3 bases of the junction unmatched. The CDR3 runs to 13 residues. The CDR3 region is CASSSTGVETQYF. The CDR3 bases are TGTGCCAGCAGCTCGACAGGGGTTGAGACCCAGTACTTC.

The CDR3 spells CASSPLVGTNGTIYEQYF. The CDR3 DNA is TGTGCCAGCTCACCGCTCGTCGGGACAAACGGGACGATCTACGAGCAGTACTTC. The chain couples TRBV18 to TRBJ2-7; tentative D call: TRBD1 (6 bases). This CDR3 contains 18 residues. V was cut by 3 bases and J by 3 bases, with 24 bases left in between. Per germline, CDR1 KGHSH and CDR2 LQKENI.

The chain has TRBV30 and TRBJ1-3; D gene ambiguous. Germline CDR1 reads GTSNPN; CDR2 reads SVGIG (reference sequence). Trimming pared 0 bases from V and 3 bases from J, leaving 12 bases between. The CDR3 totals 15 residues. CDR3 DNA: TGTGCCTGGAGTGTACTAGGGTCCTTTGGAAACACCATATATTTT. Its protein product is CAWSVLGSFGNTIYF.

The genes are TRBV5-1 and TRBJ1-1, with a tentative D call TRBD1 (5 bases). V was trimmed by 2 bases and J by 1 base, leaving 9 bases between them. The length of the CDR3 is 14 residues. Per the germline V gene, CDR1 is SGHRS and CDR2 is YFSETQ. The CDR3 loop is CASSFRQTNTEAFF. The CDR3 DNA follows: TGCGCCAGCAGCTTCCGACAGACGAACACTGAAGCTTTCTTT. The whole variable domain, remainder taken from reference TRBV5-1 and TRBJ1-1, is KAGVTQTPRYLIKTRGQQVTLSCSPISGHRSVSWYQQTPGQGLQFLFEYFSETQRNKGNFPGRFSGRQFSNSRSEMNVSTLELGDSALYLCASSFRQTNTEAFFGQGTRLTVV.

A single count supports this clone. This sequence joins TRBV18 and TRBJ1-4; 8 bases match TRBD1. V gave up 3 bases and J gave up 1 base; unmatched junction bases: 4. CDR3 length: 16 residues. Looked up from germline, CDR1 is KGHSH and CDR2 is LQKENI. The CDR3 here is CASSPRQGRTNEKLFF. Here the CDR3 DNA reads TGTGCCAGCTCACCCAGACAGGGGAGAACTAATGAAAAACTGTTTTTT.

The chain has TRBV7-9 and TRBJ1-6; 12 bases match TRBD1. The germline V gene has CDR1 SEHNR and CDR2 FQNEAQ (reference sequence). The J segment lost 10 bases and the V segment lost 3 bases, leaving 4 bases of the junction unmatched. CDR3 length equals 15 residues. CDR3 nucleotides: TGTGCCAGCAGCTTCGGGGACAGGGGGCAATCACCCCTCCACTTT. Its protein product is CASSFGDRGQSPLHF.

V usage is TRBV9 and J usage is TRBJ2-2, with D hard to call. The CDR3 loop spans 13 amino acids. CDR1 SGDLS and CDR2 YYNGEE come from the germline V gene. Trimming pared 2 bases from V and 7 bases from J, leaving 9 bases between. The CDR3 DNA sequence: TGTGCCAGCAGCGTCTCGAGCCACGGGGAGCTGTTTTTT. It specifies CASSVSSHGELFF.

This rearrangement joins TRBV19 to TRBJ1-3; the D is unclear. Trimming left V 3 bases short and J 0 bases short, with 6 bases between. The CDR3 runs to 14 residues. Germline V lookup: CDR1 LNHDA, CDR2 SQIVND (reference sequence). The CDR3 loop reads CASSMRRSGNTIYF. In DNA form, the CDR3 reads TGTGCCAGTAGTATGCGGCGCTCTGGAAACACCATATATTTT. Full variable domain (rest looked up from reference TRBV19 and TRBJ1-3): DGGITQSPKYLFRKEGQNVTLSCEQNLNHDAMYWYRQDPGQGLRLIYYSQIVNDFQKGDIAEGYSVSREKKESFPLTVTSAQKNPTAFYLCASSMRRSGNTIYFGEGSWLTVV.

The chain couples TRBV9 to TRBJ2-7; TRBD1 agrees at 8 bases. J lost 3 bases, V lost 2 bases, and 1 base had no gene match. The CDR3 runs to 13 residues. CDR1 and CDR2 (germline): SGDLS, YYNGEE. Here the CDR3 DNA reads TGTGCCAGCAGCGTTGACAGGGGCTACGAGCAGTACTTC. Residues: CASSVDRGYEQYF.

This clone was counted only a few times. The chain recombines TRBV7-9 with TRBJ1-1; 9 bases are a match to TRBD1. Germline lookup yields CDR1 SEHNR and CDR2 FQNEAQ (reference sequence). The CDR3 has 15 amino acids. Trimming removed 2 bases from V and 4 bases from J; junction bases left unmatched: 5. Here the CDR3 reads CASSLHRGLGTEAFF. Written as DNA, the CDR3 is TGTGCCAGCAGCTTACACAGGGGGCTTGGCACTGAAGCTTTCTTT.

For the CDR3, the DNA is TGTGCCAGCAGCTTAGTCAGAGCAGGGGGCGCAATATGCTACACCTTC. Protein product: CASSLVRAGGAICYTF. The V call is TRBV11-3, the J call TRBJ1-2, with 8 nucleotides matching TRBD1. The CDR3 covers 16 residues. Germline CDR1 is SGHNT and CDR2 is YENEEA. After removal of 1 base from V and 9 bases from J, the junction contained 13 bases not matched to a gene.

This sequence joins TRBV6-5 and TRBJ2-1, with D possibly being TRBD2 (6 bases). V was clipped by 8 bases and J by 7 bases, with 18 bases between them. Per germline, CDR1 MNHEY and CDR2 SVGAGI. The CDR3 has 14 amino acids. The CDR3, as DNA: TGTGCCAGCGTGCCCATCCGGGACTTAAATGAGCAGTTCTTC. Translation gives CASVPIRDLNEQFF.

The J gene is TRBJ2-5, the V gene TRBV7-3; no clear D. V dropped 5 bases and J dropped 3 bases, with 10 bases sitting between them. This CDR3 spans 13 amino acids. CDR1 is SGHTA and CDR2 is FQGTGA in the germline V gene. This CDR3 reads CASSPTREETQYF. The DNA of the CDR3 is TGTGCCAGCAGCCCGACTCGGGAAGAGACCCAGTACTTC.

The chain has TRBV4-3 and TRBJ2-7; tentative D call: TRBD1 (5 bases). CDR3 size: 14 residues. Germline CDR1 reads LGHNA; CDR2 reads YSLEER. Trimming took off 2 bases at V and 2 bases at J, with 10 bases between the two ends. CDR3 DNA sequence: TGCGCCAGCAGCCAACAGCAGGGTCCCTACGAGCAGTACTTC. Translating it yields CASSQQQGPYEQYF.

The V call is TRBV11-3, the J call TRBJ2-3; D may be TRBD1 (6 bases). The CDR3 contains 16 residues. Per germline, CDR1 SGHNT and CDR2 YENEEA. The V end lost 2 bases, the J end lost 0 bases, and 12 bases lay between the germline ends. The CDR3 sequence: CASSLSTGRSTDTQYF. The CDR3 DNA reads as TGTGCCAGCAGCTTAAGCACAGGGCGTAGCACAGATACGCAGTATTTT.

The count of this clone is one. The J gene is TRBJ1-5, the V gene TRBV5-1, with 8 positions matching TRBD1. This CDR3 contains 15 residues. Germline V gives CDR1 SGHRS, CDR2 YFSETQ. V shed 0 bases and J 1 base; nucleotides not matched to a gene: 0. The CDR3 DNA follows: TGCGCCAGCAGCTTGGGACAGGGGAGCAATCAGCCCCAGCATTTT. It encodes CASSLGQGSNQPQHF.

V usage is TRBV6-5 and J usage is TRBJ2-5, with unresolved D. The germline V gene encodes CDR1 MNHEY and CDR2 SVGAGI. Trimming removed 0 bases at V and 3 bases at J, with 11 bases between. CDR3 size: 15 residues. CDR3 sequence reads: CASSYSRGSKETQYF. The CDR3 DNA sequence: TGTGCCAGCAGTTACTCGAGAGGCAGTAAAGAGACCCAGTACTTC.

The rearrangement uses TRBV15 and TRBJ2-7; a weak D match, TRBD2 (6 bases). Germline CDR1 is LNHNV and CDR2 is YYDKDF (reference sequence). The length of the CDR3 is 14 residues. V shed 0 bases and J shed 3 bases, with 9 bases lying between them. Written as DNA, the CDR3 is TGTGCCACCAGCAGAGATGCCGGGGGCTACGAGCAGTACTTC. Its protein is CATSRDAGGYEQYF.

This chain links TRBV18 with TRBJ2-5, with 7 bases aligning to TRBD1. The CDR3 extends over 15 amino acids. Germline CDR1 is KGHSH and CDR2 is LQKENI. J lost 2 bases, V lost 3 bases, and 6 bases had no gene match. The CDR3: CASSPTGNFQETQYF. Written as DNA, the CDR3 is TGTGCCAGCTCACCGACAGGGAATTTTCAAGAGACCCAGTACTTC.

The V gene is TRBV4-3, the J gene TRBJ2-7; D may be TRBD2 (5 bases). The CDR3 runs 17 residues. Germline CDR1 LGHNA, CDR2 YSLEER. V lost 0 bases and J lost 1, with 16 bases in between. The CDR3 DNA reads TGCGCCAGCAGCCAAGATTCATCCCCCAGCGGATCCTACGAGCAGTACTTC. Translating it yields CASSQDSSPSGSYEQYF.